The 30 T cell receptor beta chains presented below share a single source sample, sequenced in a study of blood T cells in healthy people across ages. Together with a sample-barcoded 5' primer, a J-beta primer mix was included in a second PCR lasting about 6 to 11 cycles. TCRdb reprocessed the 5' RACE reads via MiXCR and lists one record per CDR3 protein. The table records 1.5 million to 2 million distinct CDR3 sequences, around half of them present only once. Sequencing was carried out using blood. The source of these receptors is a woman aged 40 to 50 in good health.

This clonotype was seen only a few times. The V gene is TRBV27, the J gene TRBJ2-3; the match to TRBD2 covers 12 bases. The CDR3 covers 16 residues. Germline CDR1 reads MNHEY; CDR2 reads SMNVEV (reference sequence). After removal of 7 bases from V and 3 bases from J, the junction contained 8 bases not matched to a gene. CDR3 DNA sequence: TGTGCCAGCACCAGCCTAGCGGGGGGGAAAACAGATACGCAGTATTTT. Its protein product is CASTSLAGGKTDTQYF.

Ten or more counts support this clonotype. The gene calls are TRBV7-9 and TRBJ2-7; D uncertain. The CDR3 loop spans 13 amino acids. Germline-derived CDR1 and CDR2 are SEHNR and FQNEAQ (reference sequence). V lost 5 bases and J 2 bases, leaving 10 bases between the germline ends. The CDR3 sequence is CASSPPRPYEQYF. CDR3 DNA: TGTGCCAGCAGCCCCCCTCGGCCCTACGAGCAGTACTTC.

A remark on this clonotype: At one end the junction does not follow the germline gene, possibly because of a read error. This chain links TRBV12-3 or TRBV12-4 with TRBJ2-1; D possibly corresponds to TRBD2 (5 bases). The CDR3 is 16 residues long. Written as DNA, the CDR3 is TGTGCCAGCAGTTTCACGGGGTCCATCTCCTACAATGATCAGTTCTTC. Translating it yields CASSFTGSISYNDQFF.

In its sample, this clonotype was seen many times. J is TRBJ2-7 and V is TRBV20-1, with TRBD1 matching 8 bases. Germline CDR1 and CDR2: DFQATT and SNEGSKA (reference sequence). The CDR3 totals 14 residues. Germline trimming cut 6 bases from V and 2 bases from J; bases unmatched to any gene: 9. In DNA, the CDR3 is TGCAGTGCAACGGACAGGGAAGTCACCTACGAGCAGTACTTC. As protein: CSATDREVTYEQYF.

This sequence joins TRBV6-6 and TRBJ1-1; D is unresolved. Germline loops: CDR1 MNHNY, CDR2 SVGAGI (reference sequence). The CDR3 has 10 residues. V was cut by 4 bases and J by 8 bases, with 5 bases left in between. DNA for the CDR3: TGTGCCAGCAGTTCGGACGAAGCTTTCTTT. As protein: CASSSDEAFF.

This clonotype was counted only a few times. The chain links TRBV7-2 to TRBJ2-1; D may be TRBD2 (5 bases). The CDR3 has 15 residues. Looked up from germline, CDR1 is SGHTA and CDR2 is FQGNSA. V was cut by 1 base and J by 8 bases, with 15 bases left in between. The chain's CDR3 is CASSLDGGGQDEQFF. The CDR3 DNA follows: TGTGCCAGCAGCTTAGACGGAGGAGGTCAGGATGAGCAGTTCTTC.

The chain combines TRBV20-1 with TRBJ1-2; tentatively, D is TRBD1 (5 bases). V lost 6 bases, J lost 6 bases, and 14 bases lay in between. This CDR3 is built from 12 residues. In germline, CDR1 is DFQATT, CDR2 SNEGSKA (reference sequence). Written as DNA, the CDR3 is TGCAGTGCGAACGGGGCCATTCATGGCTACACCTTC. Protein sequence: CSANGAIHGYTF.

This rearrangement joins TRBV27 to TRBJ2-1, with 7 bases matching TRBD2. V was pared by 5 bases and J by 0 bases, with 7 bases of the junction left unmatched. CDR3 size: 16 residues. Germline V gene sequence: CDR1 MNHEY, CDR2 SMNVEV (reference sequence). In nucleotides, the CDR3 is TGTGCCAGCAGTCTGGGAGGGACCACCTCCTACAATGAGCAGTTCTTC. This gives the protein CASSLGGTTSYNEQFF.

This chain links TRBV7-2 with TRBJ1-1; 10 bases line up with TRBD1. Per germline, CDR1 SGHTA and CDR2 FQGNSA. J lost 0 bases, V lost 1 base, and 5 bases had no gene match. CDR3 length: 17 residues. The CDR3 DNA reads TGTGCCAGCAGCTTAGTAGACAGGGGGCTTATGAACACTGAAGCTTTCTTT. Amino acid sequence: CASSLVDRGLMNTEAFF.

The V call is TRBV4-3, the J call TRBJ2-6; the D gene is possibly TRBD1 (6 bases). The CDR3 consists of 15 residues. CDR1 is LGHNA, CDR2 YSLEER, per germline. The V gene lost 1 base and the J gene lost 4 bases, with 8 bases spanning the gap. CDR3 in DNA: TGCGCCAGCAGCCAAGGGACAGACGGGGCCAACGTCCTGACTTTC. Translating it yields CASSQGTDGANVLTF.

The chain recombines TRBV7-2 with TRBJ2-5; D is unresolved. CDR1 is SGHTA, CDR2 FQGNSA, per germline. Trimming took 5 bases from V and 6 from J, leaving 22 bases between them. CDR3 length: 16 amino acids. CDR3 residues: CASSQSDHVRPQTQYF. As DNA, the CDR3 is TGTGCCAGCAGCCAGTCGGATCATGTCCGGCCTCAGACCCAGTACTTC.

The chain recombines TRBV7-9 with TRBJ2-4, with 9 bases that match TRBD1. The assigned J gene may be wrong: the sequence end matches TRBJ2-7 better. Germline V gene lookup returns CDR1 SEHNR and CDR2 FQNEAQ (reference sequence). This CDR3 has 14 amino acids. The CDR3: CASSSIDRGNEQYF. Written as DNA, the CDR3 is TGTGCCAGCAGCTCCATCGACAGGGGGAACGAGCAGTACTTC.

The chain combines TRBV3-1 with TRBJ1-1, with no clear D. Germline-derived CDR1 and CDR2 are LGHDT and YNNKEL (reference sequence). V was shortened by 0 bases and J by 7 bases, with 15 bases between the two germline ends. The CDR3 has 15 residues. CDR3 region: CASSQERKTLNEAFF. DNA of the CDR3: TGTGCCAGCAGCCAAGAAAGGAAGACACTGAATGAAGCTTTCTTT.

This clonotype was counted only a few times. The chain uses TRBV9 and TRBJ1-1; D unresolved. Germline-derived CDR1 and CDR2 are SGDLS and YYNGEE. This CDR3 region has 14 residues. Trimming left V 2 bases short and J 2 bases short, with 10 bases between. This CDR3 reads CASSVGPTNTEAFF. DNA of the CDR3: TGTGCCAGCAGCGTCGGCCCGACCAACACTGAAGCTTTCTTT.

The V and J genes are TRBV20-1 and TRBJ1-1; D is unresolved. Trimming left V 6 bases short and J 1 base short, with 12 bases between. This CDR3 is built from 13 residues. CDR1 is DFQATT, CDR2 SNEGSKA, per germline (reference sequence). The CDR3 here is CSASTTANTEAFF. In DNA form, the CDR3 reads TGCAGTGCCTCCACTACGGCGAACACTGAAGCTTTCTTT.

This chain joins TRBV9 and TRBJ2-1, with D possibly matching TRBD1 (6 bases). The CDR3 runs to 17 residues. The germline CDR1 and CDR2 sequences are SGDLS and YYNGEE. V was cut by 0 bases and J by 7 bases, with 20 bases left in between. The CDR3 region has the DNA TGTGCCAGCAGCGTAGGGGGTATCGTTGGGGGCGGGAATGAGCAGTTCTTC. Its translation is CASSVGGIVGGGNEQFF.

This clonotype was picked up a small number of times. The chain joins TRBV11-2 to TRBJ2-4; possible D gene TRBD2, 6 bases. The better agreement between TRBJ2-7 and the DNA end casts doubt on the J call. Germline values: CDR1 SGHAT, CDR2 FQNNGV. This CDR3 comprises 15 residues. The CDR3 region is CASSISLGTGREQYF. The CDR3 bases are TGTGCCAGCAGCATCTCCCTCGGGACTGGGCGCGAGCAGTACTTC.

This clonotype came up a few times. The chain carries TRBV6-5 and TRBJ1-6, with 7 bases lining up with TRBD1. V trimming: 7 bases; J trimming: 7 bases; junction bases outside the gene matches: 7. The germline V gene encodes CDR1 MNHEY and CDR2 SVGAGI. The CDR3 loop spans 14 amino acids. The CDR3 spells CASKLQGNNSPLHF. CDR3 in DNA: TGTGCCAGCAAACTACAGGGGAACAATTCACCCCTCCACTTT.

This chain connects TRBV12-3 or TRBV12-4 to TRBJ1-2; 12 nucleotides match TRBD1. This CDR3 comprises 18 residues. Trimming cost V 6 bases and J 2 bases; bases outside gene matches: 13. The CDR3 loop reads CASSQSPGQGASNYGYTF. The DNA of the CDR3 is TGTGCCAGCAGCCAAAGTCCGGGACAGGGGGCCTCCAACTATGGCTACACCTTC.

The chain couples TRBV4-3 to TRBJ2-3, with TRBD2 identical over 10 bases. With V trimmed by 0 bases and J by 6 bases, 9 bases remained unmatched. Germline V lookup: CDR1 LGHNA, CDR2 YSLEER. The CDR3 totals 17 residues. CDR3 coding DNA: TGCGCCAGCAGCCAAGAAGGTAGCGGGGGGCCTTCTGATACGCAGTATTTT. Translating it yields CASSQEGSGGPSDTQYF.

The rearrangement links TRBV29-1 to TRBJ2-5; TRBD2 agrees at 7 bases. The CDR3 covers 12 residues. Per germline, CDR1 SQVTM and CDR2 ANQGSEA. The J segment lost 5 bases and the V segment lost 7 bases, leaving 7 bases of the junction unmatched. CDR3 in amino acids: CSGGGTEETQYF. The CDR3, as DNA: TGCAGCGGGGGGGGGACGGAGGAGACCCAGTACTTC.

This clonotype appeared once. The rearrangement joins TRBV25-1 to TRBJ2-3; D unclear. There are 17 residues in the CDR3. In germline, CDR1 is MGHDK, CDR2 SYGVNS. Trimming shortened V by 1 base and J by 4 bases, and 18 bases separated the two germline ends. CDR3 nucleotides: TGTGCCAGCAGTGAATTTAGAGTAGCAGAAGGTTCAGATACGCAGTATTTT. It codes for CASSEFRVAEGSDTQYF.

The chain's CDR3 is CASSLGGGFYNSPLHF. The CDR3 nucleotides read TGTGCCAGCAGCTTAGGAGGGGGCTTCTATAATTCACCCCTCCACTTT. The chain recombines TRBV11-2 with TRBJ1-6, with 7 bases lining up with TRBD1. The germline V gene encodes CDR1 SGHAT and CDR2 FQNNGV. J lost 3 bases, V lost 1 base, and 3 bases had no gene match. The CDR3 has 16 amino acids.

This clonotype was counted only a few times. The chain recombines TRBV6-1 with TRBJ2-7, with 7 positions matching TRBD1. Losses at the gene ends were 8 bases for V and 2 bases for J; bases not matched to a gene: 3. The germline V gene encodes CDR1 MNHNS and CDR2 SASEGT. The CDR3 loop spans 12 amino acids. The CDR3 spells CASGGQPYEQYF. For the CDR3, the DNA is TGTGCCAGCGGGGGACAGCCCTACGAGCAGTACTTC.

The J gene is TRBJ1-6, the V gene TRBV20-1, with TRBD1 matching 7 bases. The trim removed 6 bases at V and 8 bases at J, leaving 10 bases unmatched. Per the germline V gene, CDR1 is DFQATT and CDR2 is SNEGSKA (reference sequence). The CDR3 consists of 14 residues. The CDR3 coding sequence is TGCAGTGCCGTATCAGGGGGGATTGATTCACCCCTCCACTTT. Translation: CSAVSGGIDSPLHF.

On this clonotype itself: At one end, the junction sequence differs from germline, possibly due to a read error. The chain combines TRBV6-6 with TRBJ2-3, with TRBD2 as a possible D gene (5 bases). Germline lookup yields CDR1 MNHNY and CDR2 SVGAGI (reference sequence). The CDR3 runs 15 residues. The CDR3 reads CASSNSKRATDTQYF. The CDR3 DNA reads TGTGCCAGCAGTAACTCAAAGAGGGCTACAGATACGCAGTATTTT.

The J gene is TRBJ2-5, the V gene TRBV5-1; tentative D call: TRBD1 (5 bases). V was pared by 4 bases and J by 11 bases, with 21 bases between. Germline-derived CDR1 and CDR2 are SGHRS and YFSETQ. The CDR3 sequence is 14 residues long. The CDR3 region is CASSLDQQGMEQYF. In nucleotides, the CDR3 is TGCGCCAGCAGCCTTGACCAGCAGGGAATGGAGCAGTACTTC.

This sequence joins TRBV7-2 and TRBJ2-7; perhaps TRBD1 as D (6 bases). Trimming took 7 bases from V and 6 from J, leaving 19 bases between them. This CDR3 comprises 14 residues. The germline V gene has CDR1 SGHTA and CDR2 FQGNSA. CDR3 in amino acids: CASKTGTTGTEQYF. Written as DNA, the CDR3 is TGTGCCAGCAAAACCGGGACGACAGGTACCGAGCAGTACTTC.

The CDR3 protein is CASSPRPDTLAKNIQYF. CDR3 nucleotides: TGTGCCAGCTCACCAAGACCGGACACTCTAGCCAAAAACATTCAGTACTTC. J is TRBJ2-4 and V is TRBV18; tentative D call: TRBD1 (5 bases). Trimming pared 2 bases from V and 0 bases from J, leaving 14 bases between. The V gene's germline CDR1 is KGHSH and CDR2 LQKENI. The CDR3 contains 17 residues. Full variable domain (missing parts from reference TRBV18 and TRBJ2-4): NAGVMQNPRHLVRRRGQEARLRCSPMKGHSHVYWYRQLPEEGLKFMVYLQKENIIDESGMPKERFSAEFPKEGPSILRIQQVVRGDSAAYFCASSPRPDTLAKNIQYFGAGTRLSVL.

This clonotype came up a few times. The rearrangement links TRBV5-1 to TRBJ1-5; D ambiguous. The CDR3 runs to 15 residues. V lost 0 bases, J lost 1 base, and 8 bases lay in between. Germline V CDR1 and CDR2: SGHRS, YFSETQ. The CDR3: CASSLEPASNQPQHF. The DNA for the CDR3 is TGCGCCAGCAGCTTGGAGCCGGCGAGCAATCAGCCCCAGCATTTT.